These T cell receptor beta chains were read from a single sample in a study of CXCR3-negative and CXCR3-positive naive CD8 T cells. One entry per CDR3 protein, without DNA, is what TCRdb gives after re-calling the 5' RACE reads. The sample yields around 50,000 distinct CDR3 sequences, of which the top ten take up roughly 1.6%. Sequenced input: naive CXCR3- CD8+ T cells from blood. Receptors were obtained from a human donor in good health. Some clones in this sample may be carry-over from other donors' samples. Each CDR3 is given with its conserved first and last residue. Each record gives: CDR3 protein, V gene, J gene, clone size. Clone size appears in some rows only: once, few, many, or a class for an expanded clone.

cdr3_aa: CASSFLGTETQYF
v_call: TRBV28
j_call: TRBJ2-5
clone_size: .

cdr3_aa: CSARARDSSYEQYF
v_call: TRBV20-1
j_call: TRBJ2-7
clone_size: .

cdr3_aa: CASSLVLAGPSAGELFF
v_call: TRBV5-1
j_call: TRBJ2-2
clone_size: .

cdr3_aa: CASTLTTVAFF
v_call: TRBV12-3/TRBV12-4
j_call: TRBJ1-1
clone_size: .

cdr3_aa: CASSPNRPGELFF
v_call: TRBV7-8
j_call: TRBJ2-2
clone_size: .

cdr3_aa: CASSQDLLHTEAFF
v_call: TRBV4-1
j_call: TRBJ1-1
clone_size: .

cdr3_aa: CASTLEGSYTDTQYF
v_call: TRBV28
j_call: TRBJ2-3
clone_size: .

cdr3_aa: CASSPPMDLVRETQYF
v_call: TRBV28
j_call: TRBJ2-5
clone_size: .

cdr3_aa: CASSSDSGNTIYF
v_call: TRBV7-3
j_call: TRBJ1-3
clone_size: .

cdr3_aa: CASSFYGDSDLF
v_call: TRBV5-4
j_call: TRBJ2-1
clone_size: .

cdr3_aa: CASSVGNLQETQYF
v_call: TRBV9
j_call: TRBJ2-5
clone_size: .

cdr3_aa: CAISAYGGTGGKDTQYF
v_call: TRBV10-3
j_call: TRBJ2-3
clone_size: .

cdr3_aa: CASSSGDSNQPQHF
v_call: TRBV12-3/TRBV12-4
j_call: TRBJ1-5
clone_size: .

cdr3_aa: CSVELAGGGDTQYF
v_call: TRBV29-1
j_call: TRBJ2-3
clone_size: .

cdr3_aa: CASSLSGGVNLLPRSTGELFF
v_call: TRBV7-3
j_call: TRBJ2-2
clone_size: .

cdr3_aa: CASSPGFSGGDDEQFF
v_call: TRBV5-1
j_call: TRBJ2-1
clone_size: .

cdr3_aa: CASSPQGQGRFYGYTF
v_call: TRBV12-3/TRBV12-4
j_call: TRBJ1-2
clone_size: .

cdr3_aa: CASSLVHGDRTGELFF
v_call: TRBV5-1
j_call: TRBJ2-2
clone_size: .

cdr3_aa: CASRRRDSEYLGYTF
v_call: TRBV28
j_call: TRBJ1-2
clone_size: .

cdr3_aa: CASSLINRGRFEQFF
v_call: TRBV5-1
j_call: TRBJ2-1
clone_size: .

cdr3_aa: CASSSGTGWLTEAFF
v_call: TRBV7-9
j_call: TRBJ1-1
clone_size: .

cdr3_aa: CASSFRTGSPEQYF
v_call: TRBV27
j_call: TRBJ2-7
clone_size: .

cdr3_aa: CASSLWLAGPTGELFF
v_call: TRBV28
j_call: TRBJ2-2
clone_size: .

cdr3_aa: CASSLVGGNNEQFF
v_call: TRBV5-5
j_call: TRBJ2-1
clone_size: medium-sized

cdr3_aa: CASARRESTYEQYF
v_call: TRBV12-3/TRBV12-4
j_call: TRBJ2-7
clone_size: .

cdr3_aa: CASSGAAKEQYF
v_call: TRBV5-1
j_call: TRBJ2-7
clone_size: .

cdr3_aa: CASSEPAGSSGANVLTF
v_call: TRBV7-3
j_call: TRBJ2-6
clone_size: .